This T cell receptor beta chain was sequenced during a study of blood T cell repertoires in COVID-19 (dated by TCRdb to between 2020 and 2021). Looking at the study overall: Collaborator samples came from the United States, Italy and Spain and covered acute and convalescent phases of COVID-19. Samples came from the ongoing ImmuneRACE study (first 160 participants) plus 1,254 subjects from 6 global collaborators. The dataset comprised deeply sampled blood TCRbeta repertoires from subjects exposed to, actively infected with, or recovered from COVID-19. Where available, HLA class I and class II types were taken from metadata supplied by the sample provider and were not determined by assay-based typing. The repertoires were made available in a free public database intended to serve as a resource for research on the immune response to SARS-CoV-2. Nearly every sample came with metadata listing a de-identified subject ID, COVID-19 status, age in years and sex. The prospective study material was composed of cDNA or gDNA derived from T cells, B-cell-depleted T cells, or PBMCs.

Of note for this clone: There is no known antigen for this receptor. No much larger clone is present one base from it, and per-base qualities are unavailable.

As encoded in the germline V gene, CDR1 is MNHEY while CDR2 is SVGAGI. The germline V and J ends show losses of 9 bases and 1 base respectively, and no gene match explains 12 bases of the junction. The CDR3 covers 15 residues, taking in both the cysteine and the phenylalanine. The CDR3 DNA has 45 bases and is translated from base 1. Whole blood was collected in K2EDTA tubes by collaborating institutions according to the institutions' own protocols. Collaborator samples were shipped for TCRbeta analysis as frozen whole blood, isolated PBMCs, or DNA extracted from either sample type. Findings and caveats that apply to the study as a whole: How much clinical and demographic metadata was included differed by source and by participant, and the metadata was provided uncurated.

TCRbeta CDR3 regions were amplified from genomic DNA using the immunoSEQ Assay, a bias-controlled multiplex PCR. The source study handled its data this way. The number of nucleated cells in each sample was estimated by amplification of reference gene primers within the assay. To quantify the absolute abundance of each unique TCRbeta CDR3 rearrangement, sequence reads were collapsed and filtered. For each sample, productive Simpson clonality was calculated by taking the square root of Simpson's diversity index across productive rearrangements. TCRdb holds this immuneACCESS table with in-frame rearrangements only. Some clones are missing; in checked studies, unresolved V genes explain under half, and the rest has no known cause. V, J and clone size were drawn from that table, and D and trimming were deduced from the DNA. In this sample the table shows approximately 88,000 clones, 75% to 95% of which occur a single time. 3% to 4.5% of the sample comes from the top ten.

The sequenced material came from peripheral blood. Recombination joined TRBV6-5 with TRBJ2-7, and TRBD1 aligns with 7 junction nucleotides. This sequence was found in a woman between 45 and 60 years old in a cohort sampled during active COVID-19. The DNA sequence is TGTGCCAGTGCGGAAGGGGACAGTCGATCCTACGAGCAGTACTTC. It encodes CASAEGDSRSYEQYF.